This record concerns one T cell receptor beta chain sequence. Antigen unknown. TCRdb itself ran the reads through MiXCR, one entry per CDR3 protein. Seen here are 450,000 to 650,000 distinct CDR3 sequences, 40% observed once, and the top ten hold roughly 50%. The source of the sample is a study of T cell repertoires in cytomegalovirus infection. As for the study in general: Epitope selection comprised recently identified HLA-C-restricted CMV epitopes and well-studied HLA-B-restricted CMV epitopes. Public TCR beta signatures provided an indication of both CMV infection and a matching HLA type.

General study findings and limits: Predominance within the ex vivo response was attributable to HLA-C-restricted CMV-specific TCR beta clonotypes. Summed public TCR beta family frequency identified CMV carriers bearing the relevant HLA.

The sequenced sample was cultured PBMCs, obtained from culture after CMV antigen stimulation. This receptor was taken from a human donor in good health (CMV status not recorded). Some clones in this sample may be carry-over from other donors' samples.

The CDR3 bases are TGTGCCAGCCGCCCCCCCCAGGGGCTATCACAAACTAGCGGGGGGACCACAGATACGCAGTATTTT. This sequence encodes CASRPPQGLSQTSGGTTDTQYF. The rearrangement joins TRBV2 to TRBJ2-3, with 12 nucleotides matching TRBD2. This CDR3 spans 22 amino acids. After removal of 8 bases from V and 2 bases from J, the junction contained 26 bases not matched to a gene. Germline V gene data show CDR1 as SNHLY and CDR2 as FYNNEI.